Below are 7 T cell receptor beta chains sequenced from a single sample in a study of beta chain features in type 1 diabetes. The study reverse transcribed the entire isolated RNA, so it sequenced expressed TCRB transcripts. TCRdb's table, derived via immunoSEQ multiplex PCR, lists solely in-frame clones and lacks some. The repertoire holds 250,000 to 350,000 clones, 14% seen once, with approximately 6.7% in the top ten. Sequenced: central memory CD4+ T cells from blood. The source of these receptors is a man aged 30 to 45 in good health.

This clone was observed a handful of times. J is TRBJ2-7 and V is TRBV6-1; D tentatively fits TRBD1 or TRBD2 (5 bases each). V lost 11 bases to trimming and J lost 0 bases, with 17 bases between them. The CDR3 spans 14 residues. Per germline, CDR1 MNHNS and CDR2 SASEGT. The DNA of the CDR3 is TGTGCCTCACGCCGGGACGGCAGCTCCTACGAGCAGTACGTC. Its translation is CASRRDGSSYEQYV.

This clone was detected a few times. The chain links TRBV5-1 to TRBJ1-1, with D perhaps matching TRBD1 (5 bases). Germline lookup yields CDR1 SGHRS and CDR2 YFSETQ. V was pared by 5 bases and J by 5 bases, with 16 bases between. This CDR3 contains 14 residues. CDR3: CASRPWAEGTEAFF. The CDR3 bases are TGCGCCAGCAGACCGTGGGCCGAGGGGACTGAAGCTTTCTTT.

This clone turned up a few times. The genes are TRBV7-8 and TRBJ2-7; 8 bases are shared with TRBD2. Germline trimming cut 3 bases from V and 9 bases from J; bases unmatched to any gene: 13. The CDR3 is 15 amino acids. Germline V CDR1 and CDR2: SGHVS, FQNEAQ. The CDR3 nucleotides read TGTGCCAGCAGCTTGGGGACTAGTGGGGTAGGATGGCAGTACGTC. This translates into CASSLGTSGVGWQYV.

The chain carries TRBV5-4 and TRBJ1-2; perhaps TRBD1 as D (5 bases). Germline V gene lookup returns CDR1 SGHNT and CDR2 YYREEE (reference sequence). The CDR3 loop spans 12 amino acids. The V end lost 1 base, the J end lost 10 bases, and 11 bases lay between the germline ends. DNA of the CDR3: TGTGCCAGCAGCTTGAGGGACGGAACCTACACCTTC. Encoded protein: CASSLRDGTYTF.

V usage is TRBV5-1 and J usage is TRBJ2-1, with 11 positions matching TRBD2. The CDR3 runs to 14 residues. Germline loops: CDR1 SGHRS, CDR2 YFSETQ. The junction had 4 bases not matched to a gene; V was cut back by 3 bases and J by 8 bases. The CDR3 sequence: CASSYSGGAYEQFF. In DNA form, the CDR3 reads TGCGCCAGCAGCTATAGCGGGGGGGCATATGAGCAGTTCTTC.

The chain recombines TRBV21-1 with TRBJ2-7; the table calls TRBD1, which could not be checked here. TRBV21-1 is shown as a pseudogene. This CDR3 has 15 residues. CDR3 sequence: CASSPQAGQSNEQYF. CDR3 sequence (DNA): TGTGCCAGCAGCCCCCAGGCGGGACAGAGCAACGAGCAGTACTTC.

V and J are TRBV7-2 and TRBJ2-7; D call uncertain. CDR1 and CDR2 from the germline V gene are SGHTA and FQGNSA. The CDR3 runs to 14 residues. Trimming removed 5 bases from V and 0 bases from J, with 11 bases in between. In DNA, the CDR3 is TGTGCCAGCAGCAAACAGAAGAGCTCCTACGAGCAGTACTTC. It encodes CASSKQKSSYEQYF.